This T cell receptor beta chain appears in the sequencing data of a study of Graves' ophthalmopathy and Graves' hyperthyroidism. Study-wide results and caveats: Most expanded thyroid clonotypes above 0.001 frequency also appeared in blood.

Lactation, pregnancy, uncontrolled infections and other autoimmune diseases were all grounds for excluding patients. A diagnosis was made from clinical symptoms together with serum thyroxine, TRAb, thyroid ultrasound and orbital computed tomography. Amplification of the TCR beta CDR3 regions used RNA transcripts (as template). An initial RT-PCR round employing HTBI primers preceded a second-round multiplex PCR. One entry per CDR3 protein, called by TCRdb with MiXCR from the multiplex PCR reads. The sample has tens of thousands of distinct CDR3 sequences, roughly 46% seen once; the top ten hold roughly 4.7%. Between the trimmed V and J ends, which lost 8 bases and 1 base, there was a span of 12 bases. This CDR3 is built from 13 residues. Germline loops: CDR1 LNHDA, CDR2 SQIVND (reference sequence). There are many counts of this clonotype. Its antigen is unknown.

This chain connects TRBV19 to TRBJ2-7; D possibly corresponds to TRBD2 (5 bases). The sample comprised peripheral blood. The clonotype was recovered from an adult woman with Graves' ophthalmopathy. The CDR3 reads CASASGRSYEQYF. CDR3 DNA sequence: TGTGCCAGTGCCAGCGGACGGTCCTACGAGCAGTACTTC.